This is a list of T cell receptor beta chains from one sample in a study of patients and donors after allogeneic stem cell transplantation. Each CDR3 protein is one row after TCRdb ran MiXCR on the RT-PCR reads. The sample lists approximately 210,000 distinct CDR3 sequences; 40% to 45% were seen once. Sequenced sample: blood, either unsorted or a sorted T cell fraction (not recorded which). Receptors originate from a human donor who was either an allogeneic HSCT recipient or a stem cell or donor lymphocyte infusion donor (not recorded which). It is not recorded whose cells these are; they may come from a transplant donor. Both conserved end residues are part of each CDR3. The order of the fields is D gene, clone size, V gene, J gene, CDR3 DNA, CDR3 protein. The D gene is left open where the match is weak. Some rows have no size entry. The others give once, few or many, or a class for an expanded clone.

D gene: .; clone size: .; V gene: TRBV12-3/TRBV12-4; J gene: TRBJ1-1; CDR3 DNA: TGTGCCAGCAGTCCCAGCGGTTGGGAGAAAGCTTTCTTT; CDR3 protein: CASSPSGWEKAFF
D gene: .; clone size: .; V gene: TRBV21-1; J gene: TRBJ2-7; CDR3 DNA: TGTGCCAGCAGCAAAGCGACAGGGGGAATCTACGAGCAGTACTTC; CDR3 protein: CASSKATGGIYEQYF
D gene: .; clone size: few; V gene: TRBV6-6; J gene: TRBJ2-1; CDR3 DNA: TGTGCCAGCAGTCGTCGTGAAGTGGAGCAGTTCTTC; CDR3 protein: CASSRREVEQFF
D gene: TRBD1; clone size: once; V gene: TRBV28; J gene: TRBJ2-7; CDR3 DNA: TGTGCCAGCAGTTTTCCCGACCGGGACAGGCTCTACGAGCAGTACTTC; CDR3 protein: CASSFPDRDRLYEQYF
D gene: TRBD1; clone size: .; V gene: TRBV6-2/TRBV6-3; J gene: TRBJ1-3; CDR3 DNA: TGTGCCAGCAGTCCGGGACAGTACTCTGGAAACACCATATATTTT; CDR3 protein: CASSPGQYSGNTIYF
D gene: .; clone size: .; V gene: TRBV2; J gene: TRBJ1-6; CDR3 DNA: TGTGCCAGCAGTGAAGTGGTAGGGACCCTCCACTTT; CDR3 protein: CASSEVVGTLHF
D gene: .; clone size: .; V gene: TRBV5-1; J gene: TRBJ2-2; CDR3 DNA: TGCGCCAGCAGCCGCCGACAGGTCTCGGAACCGGGCGGGGAGCTGTTTTTT; CDR3 protein: CASSRRQVSEPGGELFF
D gene: .; clone size: few; V gene: TRBV4-3; J gene: TRBJ2-2; CDR3 DNA: TGCGCCAGCAGCCAAGTATACGCTAACCCTTCACGGGCCGACACCGGGGAGCTGTTTTTT; CDR3 protein: CASSQVYANPSRADTGELFF
D gene: .; clone size: few; V gene: TRBV21-1; J gene: TRBJ2-7; CDR3 DNA: TGTGCCAGCAGCAAAAGCCCGTTCATAGTCACCCACGAGCAGTACTTC; CDR3 protein: CASSKSPFIVTHEQYF
D gene: TRBD1; clone size: .; V gene: TRBV28; J gene: TRBJ1-1; CDR3 DNA: TGTGCCAGCAACTTATCCCCATCAGGGGGAGGCACTGAAGCTTTCTTT; CDR3 protein: CASNLSPSGGGTEAFF
D gene: TRBD2; clone size: .; V gene: TRBV6-5; J gene: TRBJ2-1; CDR3 DNA: TGTGCCAGCAGTTATGGACTAGCGGAATACAATGAGCAGTTCTTC; CDR3 protein: CASSYGLAEYNEQFF
D gene: .; clone size: .; V gene: TRBV12-3/TRBV12-4; J gene: TRBJ2-2; CDR3 DNA: TGTGCCAGCAGTTTAATGAACACCGGGGAGCTGTTTTTT; CDR3 protein: CASSLMNTGELFF
D gene: .; clone size: .; V gene: TRBV6-2/TRBV6-3; J gene: TRBJ2-7; CDR3 DNA: TGTGCCAGCAGTTACTGGACCCAGTACGAGCAGTACTTC; CDR3 protein: CASSYWTQYEQYF
D gene: .; clone size: few; V gene: TRBV5-1; J gene: TRBJ1-1; CDR3 DNA: TGCGCCAGCAGCTTGGCAGGGGACGGGGACGCTTTCTTT; CDR3 protein: CASSLAGDGDAFF
D gene: .; clone size: few; V gene: TRBV30; J gene: TRBJ2-2; CDR3 DNA: TGTGCCTCCCGGCCCGGAGGGCATATCACCGGGGAGCTGTTTTTT; CDR3 protein: CASRPGGHITGELFF
D gene: TRBD1; clone size: few; V gene: TRBV29-1; J gene: TRBJ1-1; CDR3 DNA: TGCAGCGCCCCAGGGGACAGGGACATTACAAACACTGAAGCTTTCTTT; CDR3 protein: CSAPGDRDITNTEAFF
D gene: TRBD1; clone size: .; V gene: TRBV6-6; J gene: TRBJ1-2; CDR3 DNA: TGTGCCAGCAGTACGGCTAAGGGGGCGAATGGCTACACCTTC; CDR3 protein: CASSTAKGANGYTF
D gene: .; clone size: .; V gene: TRBV4-1; J gene: TRBJ1-1; CDR3 DNA: TGCGCCAGCAGCCCAATCGGACAGCGGAACACTGAAGCTTTCTTT; CDR3 protein: CASSPIGQRNTEAFF
D gene: .; clone size: .; V gene: TRBV7-9; J gene: TRBJ2-1; CDR3 DNA: TGTGCCAGCAGCTTAGGCGGGGTTGGCCCTTCGAATGAGCAGTTCTTC; CDR3 protein: CASSLGGVGPSNEQFF
D gene: .; clone size: .; V gene: TRBV2; J gene: TRBJ1-1; CDR3 DNA: TGTGCCAGCAGCTTTTCCGGGGGCATGACTGAAGCTTTCTTT; CDR3 protein: CASSFSGGMTEAFF
D gene: .; clone size: .; V gene: TRBV29-1; J gene: TRBJ1-2; CDR3 DNA: TGCAGCGTTGAGTGGGGTGCCTATGGCTACACCTTC; CDR3 protein: CSVEWGAYGYTF
D gene: TRBD1; clone size: few; V gene: TRBV27; J gene: TRBJ1-1; CDR3 DNA: TGTGCCAGCAGTGACTCTTTAGGGACAGGGGATGATGCTTTCTTT; CDR3 protein: CASSDSLGTGDDAFF
D gene: TRBD1; clone size: few; V gene: TRBV6-5; J gene: TRBJ1-5; CDR3 DNA: TGTGCCAGCAGCCGGGGCTCTGACAGGGGGCGAAATCAGCCCCAGCATTTT; CDR3 protein: CASSRGSDRGRNQPQHF
D gene: TRBD1; clone size: .; V gene: TRBV7-9; J gene: TRBJ2-7; CDR3 DNA: TGTGCCAGCAGCCTCTATACAGGGGTCTCCTACGAGCAGTACTTC; CDR3 protein: CASSLYTGVSYEQYF
D gene: .; clone size: .; V gene: TRBV3-1; J gene: TRBJ1-1; CDR3 DNA: TGTGCCAGCAGCCAGTTCCAACAGGGCACTGAAGCTTTCTTT; CDR3 protein: CASSQFQQGTEAFF
D gene: .; clone size: few; V gene: TRBV15; J gene: TRBJ1-2; CDR3 DNA: TGTGCCACCAGCAGAGCGGATAACTATGGCTACACCTTC; CDR3 protein: CATSRADNYGYTF
D gene: TRBD2; clone size: .; V gene: TRBV15; J gene: TRBJ2-7; CDR3 DNA: TGTGCCACCAGCAGTCCTACTAGCGCCGGTCCCTACGAGCAGTACTTC; CDR3 protein: CATSSPTSAGPYEQYF
D gene: .; clone size: .; V gene: TRBV20-1; J gene: TRBJ2-3; CDR3 DNA: TGCAGTGCTCCCCCTAAGACCCTCGCGCATACGCAGTATTTT; CDR3 protein: CSAPPKTLAHTQYF
D gene: TRBD1; clone size: .; V gene: TRBV6-5; J gene: TRBJ2-3; CDR3 DNA: TGTGCCAGCAGTTACTCGTACAGGGGGGCAGATACGCAGTATTTT; CDR3 protein: CASSYSYRGADTQYF
D gene: .; clone size: .; V gene: TRBV4-1; J gene: TRBJ1-3; CDR3 DNA: TGCGCCAGCAGCCAAAGTTACCTCAGCTCTGGAAACACCATATATTTT; CDR3 protein: CASSQSYLSSGNTIYF
D gene: .; clone size: .; V gene: TRBV5-1; J gene: TRBJ1-2; CDR3 DNA: TGCGCCAGCAGCTTGAGGGCCCCTGGGATTCAATATGGCTACACCTTC; CDR3 protein: CASSLRAPGIQYGYTF
D gene: TRBD1; clone size: few; V gene: TRBV29-1; J gene: TRBJ1-2; CDR3 DNA: TGCAGCGCTGTGGGACAGGAGGATTATGGCTACACCTTC; CDR3 protein: CSAVGQEDYGYTF
D gene: TRBD1; clone size: .; V gene: TRBV12-3/TRBV12-4; J gene: TRBJ2-3; CDR3 DNA: TGTGCCAGCAGTTCCCTCGGGAAGGGGGCAGCTAGGGATACGCAGTATTTT; CDR3 protein: CASSSLGKGAARDTQYF
D gene: .; clone size: .; V gene: TRBV20-1; J gene: TRBJ1-1; CDR3 DNA: TGCAGTGCTAGAGATTGGACAATAACTGGCAACACTGAAGCTTTCTTT; CDR3 protein: CSARDWTITGNTEAFF
D gene: TRBD2; clone size: .; V gene: TRBV5-1; J gene: TRBJ2-7; CDR3 DNA: TGCGCCAGCAGCAAACTAGCGGGAGACTCCTACGAGCAGTACTTC; CDR3 protein: CASSKLAGDSYEQYF
D gene: .; clone size: .; V gene: TRBV20-1; J gene: TRBJ1-1; CDR3 DNA: TGCAGTGCTAGAGATCTCCGAGGGATGAACACTGAAGCTTTCTTT; CDR3 protein: CSARDLRGMNTEAFF
D gene: .; clone size: few; V gene: TRBV20-1; J gene: TRBJ2-1; CDR3 DNA: TGCAGTGCTAGACCAAACAATGAGCAGTTCTTC; CDR3 protein: CSARPNNEQFF
D gene: .; clone size: .; V gene: TRBV6-5; J gene: TRBJ2-7; CDR3 DNA: TGTGCCAGCAGCCCAAACCGGGACATCTACGAGCAGTACTTC; CDR3 protein: CASSPNRDIYEQYF
D gene: TRBD1; clone size: few; V gene: TRBV6-6; J gene: TRBJ1-1; CDR3 DNA: TGTGCCAGCAGTAAGCAGGGGGACACTGAAGCTTTCTTT; CDR3 protein: CASSKQGDTEAFF
D gene: TRBD2; clone size: few; V gene: TRBV12-3/TRBV12-4; J gene: TRBJ2-7; CDR3 DNA: TGTGCCAGCAGTTCCGCGCGGGGGGTTCTGTACTTC; CDR3 protein: CASSSARGVLYF
D gene: TRBD1; clone size: .; V gene: TRBV5-1; J gene: TRBJ2-3; CDR3 DNA: TGCGCCAGCAGCTTGGCGATGACAGGGGGAAGCACAGATACGCAGTATTTT; CDR3 protein: CASSLAMTGGSTDTQYF
D gene: TRBD2; clone size: .; V gene: TRBV6-2/TRBV6-3; J gene: TRBJ2-2; CDR3 DNA: TGTGCCAGCATAAGGGAGGGTCATCGAACCGGGGAGCTGTTTTTT; CDR3 protein: CASIREGHRTGELFF
D gene: .; clone size: .; V gene: TRBV12-3/TRBV12-4; J gene: TRBJ2-1; CDR3 DNA: TGTGCCAGCAGCTCCTTCACTAGCTCTGAGCAGTTCTTC; CDR3 protein: CASSSFTSSEQFF
D gene: .; clone size: .; V gene: TRBV7-8; J gene: TRBJ2-2; CDR3 DNA: TGTGCCAGCAGAGGCAGGGGGAACACCGGGGAGCTGTTTTTT; CDR3 protein: CASRGRGNTGELFF
D gene: .; clone size: once; V gene: TRBV18; J gene: TRBJ1-3; CDR3 DNA: TGTGCCAGCTCACCGGGAGTCCGACAGAACCCCATATATTTT; CDR3 protein: CASSPGVRQNPIYF
D gene: TRBD2; clone size: .; V gene: TRBV5-1; J gene: TRBJ2-1; CDR3 DNA: TGCGCCAGCAGCTTTGATCGTGGGAGGGTATCCTACAATGAGCAGTTCTTC; CDR3 protein: CASSFDRGRVSYNEQFF
D gene: .; clone size: .; V gene: TRBV29-1; J gene: TRBJ1-3; CDR3 DNA: TGCAGCGTTGGTGTCATATCAGGAAACACCATATATTTT; CDR3 protein: CSVGVISGNTIYF
D gene: .; clone size: .; V gene: TRBV4-3; J gene: TRBJ2-7; CDR3 DNA: TGCGCCAGCAGCCAAGAGGCAGCTCCCTACGAGCAGTACTTC; CDR3 protein: CASSQEAAPYEQYF
D gene: TRBD2; clone size: .; V gene: TRBV10-3; J gene: TRBJ2-2; CDR3 DNA: TGTGCCGCCAGTGGACTAGCGGGATTGAACACCGGGGAGCTGTTTTTT; CDR3 protein: CAASGLAGLNTGELFF
D gene: .; clone size: .; V gene: TRBV3-1; J gene: TRBJ1-1; CDR3 DNA: TGTGCCAGCAGCCAAGACAAGTTACTTGAAGCTTTCTTT; CDR3 protein: CASSQDKLLEAFF